This TCR beta chain was recovered during a study of blood T cells in healthy people across ages. The study's findings and limits: Researchers judged that diversity estimates from one million T cells fell short of true values.

With respect to this clonotype: The antigen remains undetermined.

The CDR3 totals 16 residues. Germline CDR1 is LGHDT and CDR2 is YNNKEL (reference sequence). Trimming cost V 1 base and J 9 bases; bases outside gene matches: 8. A second PCR of 7 to 11 cycles used a sample-barcoded 5' primer and a J-beta primer mix. TCRdb re-called the 5' RACE reads through MiXCR, storing one row per CDR3 protein. Of about 1.6 million distinct CDR3 sequences in the sample, about 35% are singletons; the top ten hold about 11%. The V call is TRBV3-1, the J call TRBJ2-1, with 11 bases fitting TRBD2. Material for sequencing was blood. This clonotype was obtained from a woman aged 30 to 39 in good health. CDR3 DNA sequence: TGTGCCAGCAGCCAAGGGAGACTAGCGGGGTATGTTGAGCAGTTCTTC. It specifies CASSQGRLAGYVEQFF.